This is a list of T cell receptor beta chains from one sample in a study of identical twins. TCRdb independently ran MiXCR on the 5' RACE reads; one entry per CDR3 protein. The sample holds hundreds of thousands of distinct CDR3 sequences, around an eighth seen once. Source material: memory (CD45RO+) T cells sorted from blood. All receptors come from a woman aged 18-35 years in good health. Each CDR3 is given with its conserved first and last residue. Each record gives: V gene, D gene, J gene, CDR3 length, clone size, CDR3 DNA, CDR3 protein. The D gene is left open where the match is weak. Size tells how often a clone was seen (once, few, many) or the class of an expanded clone, and some rows leave it out.

TRBV7-2	TRBD1	TRBJ1-1	12	many	TGTGCCAGCAGTTGGGACAGGGGCCAAGCTTTCTTT	CASSWDRGQAFF
TRBV18	-	TRBJ2-2	14	-	TGTGCCAGCTCACCCCAGCGAAACACCGGGGAGCTGTTTTTT	CASSPQRNTGELFF
TRBV2	-	TRBJ2-3	12	-	TGTGCCAGCAGAGTAATCAGGGATACGCAGTATTTT	CASRVIRDTQYF
TRBV4-3	-	TRBJ2-5	13	-	TGCGCCAGCAGCCAATCACAGCAAGAGACCCAGTACTTC	CASSQSQQETQYF
TRBV7-2	-	TRBJ2-7	13	few	TGTGCCAGCAGCCCTTCCATAGCGGCCGAGCAGTACTTC	CASSPSIAAEQYF
TRBV4-1	TRBD2	TRBJ2-1	21	many	TGCGCCAGCAGCCAAGATCGTGGGTCGGGACTAGCGGGAGGATCGTACAATGAGCAGTTCTTC	CASSQDRGSGLAGGSYNEQFF
TRBV6-2/TRBV6-3	-	TRBJ2-7	14	-	TGTGCCAGCAGAGGACTCCTGGGAGCCCCCGAGCAGTACTTC	CASRGLLGAPEQYF
TRBV6-5	-	TRBJ1-2	14	-	TGTGCCAGCAGGTACACCGGGACCGTCTATGGCTACACCTTC	CASRYTGTVYGYTF
TRBV6-2/TRBV6-3	TRBD2	TRBJ2-1	17	-	TGTGCCAGCAGTTACTTGGGGCTAGCGGAGGTGTACAATGAGCAGTTCTTC	CASSYLGLAEVYNEQFF
TRBV12-3/TRBV12-4	-	TRBJ2-7	11	few	TGTGCCAGCAGTCTCGCCCTGGAGCAGTACTTC	CASSLALEQYF
TRBV20-1	-	TRBJ2-5	13	-	TGCAGTGCGCTTCGACTGGGGGAAGAGACCCAGTACTTC	CSALRLGEETQYF
TRBV5-1	-	TRBJ1-1	14	-	TGCGCCAGCAGCTTGGTACCAGCGAACACTGAAGCTTTCTTT	CASSLVPANTEAFF
TRBV29-1	TRBD1	TRBJ1-1	20	once	TGCAGCGTCCAAAGATTGGTACCGGGACAGGGTATAGTCGAGAACACTGAAGCTTTCTTT	CSVQRLVPGQGIVENTEAFF
TRBV12-3/TRBV12-4	TRBD1	TRBJ2-2	15	few	TGTGCCAGCACCTCGAGGGGGCGAGGCACCGGGGAGCTGTTTTTT	CASTSRGRGTGELFF
TRBV27	-	TRBJ2-7	13	few	TGTGCCAGCAGTTTGACGGGACACTCCGAGCAGTACTTC	CASSLTGHSEQYF
TRBV4-3	-	TRBJ1-1	18	-	TGCGCCAGCAGCCAAGATCGGTTTGACAGAAGCATGAACACTGAAGCTTTCTTT	CASSQDRFDRSMNTEAFF
TRBV2	-	TRBJ2-3	13	many	TGTGCCAGCAGTGCATGGGCGCAGCATACGCAGTATTTT	CASSAWAQHTQYF
TRBV6-5	-	TRBJ2-1	11	many	TGTGCCAGCAGCGAGAAGGGGGAGCAGTTCTTC	CASSEKGEQFF
TRBV4-2	-	TRBJ2-7	16	-	TGTGCCAGCAGCCAAGACGATAGCGGTTTTACCTACGAGCAGTACTTC	CASSQDDSGFTYEQYF
TRBV2	-	TRBJ2-7	13	many	TGTGCCACTAGACGGGACACCTCCTACGAGCAGTACTTC	CATRRDTSYEQYF
TRBV7-8	-	TRBJ2-1	17	-	TGTGCCAGCAGCCCCGGAAGGATCAGCGGGTACTACAATGAGCAGTTCTTC	CASSPGRISGYYNEQFF
TRBV28	-	TRBJ1-3	14	few	TGTGCCACCGCGACCGCCGGCTCTGGAAACACCATATATTTT	CATATAGSGNTIYF